The sequence of this T cell receptor (beta chain) was determined in a study of OX40 agonist ivuxolimab in advanced cancers. General study results and limits: Doses of 0.1 to 3.0 mg/kg were accompanied by clonal expansion of CD4+ and CD8+ blood T cells by week 6.

V shed 2 bases and J shed 4 bases, with 21 bases lying between them. CDR3 size: 17 residues. Germline V gives CDR1 MGHRA, CDR2 YSYEKL. Sequenced by immunoSEQ multiplex PCR; TCRdb stores in-frame clones only, minus some. This sample has 65,000 to 90,000 clones; about 91% occur once, and the top ten carry over 2%. This clone is a singleton in its sample. Its antigen is not known. The input for sequencing was CD4+ or CD8+ T cells sorted from blood, taken in a trial of the OX40 agonist ivuxolimab. The chain has TRBV4-1 and TRBJ2-7, with D perhaps TRBD1 or TRBD2 (5 bases each). This TCR derives from an adult with an advanced solid tumor such as melanoma, head and neck, liver or kidney cancer. The CDR3 protein is CASSQFGTQSAVYEQYF. In DNA form, the CDR3 reads TGCGCCAGCAGCCAATTCGGGACCCAGTCGGCAGTATACGAGCAGTACTTC.